This TCR beta chain was captured by sequencing in a study of radiotherapy plus CTLA-4 blockade in lung cancer. Overall study context: Of all patients, approximately 18% responded objectively and roughly 31% showed disease control.

CDR1 is GTSNPN and CDR2 is SVGIG in the germline V gene (reference sequence). The V and J ends lost 1 base and 4 bases, in that order; junction bases with no gene match: 2. The CDR3 consists of 14 residues. TCRdb keeps only in-frame clones here, not all; method: immunoSEQ multiplex PCR. The sample lists about 43,000 clones; roughly 67% were seen once. The gene calls are TRBV30 and TRBJ2-1; 9 nucleotides agree with TRBD2. Sequencing used peripheral blood, obtained from a patient treated with radiotherapy plus ipilimumab. The sequence derives from a human donor with non-small cell lung cancer who had a partial response to radiotherapy plus ipilimumab. The CDR3, as DNA: TGTGCCTGGAGTGGACTAGCGGATTACAATGAGCAGTTCTTC. Its protein product is CAWSGLADYNEQFF.